Sequencing of this T cell receptor beta chain was carried out in a study of T cell repertoires in cytomegalovirus infection. At the level of the study: Recently identified HLA-C-restricted CMV epitopes and well-studied HLA-B-restricted CMV epitopes were used by the study. Public TCR beta signature analysis indicated the presence of both CMV infection and matching HLA type.

As for this clonotype: Antigen unknown.

V was clipped by 6 bases and J by 7 bases; unmatched bases: 10. The CDR3 loop spans 15 amino acids. TCRdb called the reads again in MiXCR, with one record for every CDR3 protein. In the table there are around 750,000 distinct CDR3 sequences, about 30% of which are singletons. Regarding the study as a whole: Ex vivo, HLA-C-restricted CMV-specific TCR beta clonotypes prevailed over the rest of the response.

The J gene is TRBJ1-4, the V gene TRBV12-3 or TRBV12-4, with TRBD1 identical over 8 bases. The origin of this receptor is a human donor in good health (CMV status not recorded). Some clones in this sample may be carry-over from other donors' samples. Here the sequenced sample was cultured CD8+ T cells from PBMCs, taken from culture after CMV antigen stimulation. In DNA form, the CDR3 reads TGTGCCAGCAGCACAACTGGCGGACAGGGTGAAAAACTGTTTTTT. Encoded protein: CASSTTGGQGEKLFF.